One sample yielded the 30 T cell receptor beta chains listed below, sequenced in a study of shared clonotypes between healthy human individuals. This table comes from immunoSEQ multiplex PCR, and its TCRdb copy is limited to in-frame clones, with some not included. The sample consists of 2 million to 3 million clones, under 95% of them appearing once. The sequenced material came from naive CD4+ T cells from PBMCs. Subset described: CD45RA+ positively selected. The source of these receptors is a man in his late teens or twenties in good health. Some clones in this sample may be carry-over from other donors' samples.

This chain connects TRBV30 to TRBJ2-5; 9 nucleotides agree with TRBD1. The germline V gene encodes CDR1 GTSNPN and CDR2 SVGIG (reference sequence). The CDR3 extends over 13 amino acids. Germline trimming cut 4 bases from V and 7 bases from J; bases unmatched to any gene: 7. CDR3 bases: TGTGCCTGGACGAGGACAGGGGTCGGGACCCAGTACTTC. It yields the protein CAWTRTGVGTQYF.

Details on this clone: The same CDR3 is also encoded by other DNA sequences in this sample. The gene calls are TRBV5-1 and TRBJ2-7, with D tentatively TRBD1 (7 bases). The CDR3 runs 15 residues. Deletions cut 0 bases from V and 2 bases from J, with 12 bases between. Germline V gene data show CDR1 as SGHRS and CDR2 as YFSETQ. The CDR3 nucleotides read TGCGCCAGCAGCTTGGGTCAGGGGGGCCCCTACGAGCAGTACTTC. It yields the protein CASSLGQGGPYEQYF.

The V and J genes are TRBV28 and TRBJ2-7; 12 bases line up with TRBD2. CDR3 length: 19 residues. From germline, CDR1 is MDHEN and CDR2 SYDVKM. V lost 4 bases to trimming and J lost 0 bases; unmatched junction nucleotides: 13. The CDR3 nucleotides are TGTGCCAGCAGTTCCCACACTAGCGGGAGGCCCTACTCCTCCTACGAGCAGTACTTC. Its translation: CASSSHTSGRPYSSYEQYF.

CDR3 DNA: TGTGCCAGCATCAGGGTAGGGTTCATTCAGTACTTC. This gives the protein CASIRVGFIQYF. The chain combines TRBV5-8 with TRBJ2-4, with D perhaps matching TRBD1 (5 bases). This CDR3 comprises 12 residues. Germline CDR1 SGHTS, CDR2 YDEGEE. Trimming took off 6 bases at V and 9 bases at J, with 13 bases between the two ends.

V usage is TRBV10-3 and J usage is TRBJ1-2, with D possibly matching TRBD1 (5 bases). The CDR3 covers 16 residues. V was pared by 2 bases and J by 3 bases, with 16 bases between. Germline V gene data show CDR1 as ENHRY and CDR2 as SYGVKD. The CDR3 nucleotides are TGTGCCATCAGTGAGCCCGGGGCAAAAGTCGACTATGGCTACACCTTC. Translation: CAISEPGAKVDYGYTF.

The V call is TRBV6-5, the J call TRBJ2-7, with a possible D match to TRBD1 (5 bases). Germline CDR1 reads MNHEY; CDR2 reads SVGAGI. The CDR3 is 14 residues long. With 2 bases removed from V and 4 bases from J, the gap between germline ends came to 12 bases. This chain's CDR3 is CASSYDSSLYEQYF. The CDR3 DNA sequence: TGTGCCAGCAGTTACGACAGTTCCCTGTACGAGCAGTACTTC.

The chain has TRBV11-2 and TRBJ2-7, with D maybe TRBD2 (6 bases). Trimming stripped 6 bases from V and 3 bases from J, with 18 bases between. The CDR3 spans 15 residues. Germline values: CDR1 SGHAT, CDR2 FQNNGV. The CDR3 protein is CASSRLDGRFYEQYF. DNA for the CDR3: TGTGCCAGCAGTCGACTTGACGGGAGATTCTACGAGCAGTACTTC.

The sample holds a few counts of this clone. Within the sample, other DNA sequences also encode this same CDR3. The chain couples TRBV7-9 to TRBJ2-6; TRBD2 is a possible D gene (5 bases). Per germline, CDR1 SEHNR and CDR2 FQNEAQ (reference sequence). There are 15 residues in the CDR3. Between the trimmed V and J ends, which lost 2 bases and 0 bases, there was a span of 5 bases. The CDR3 reads CASSLRGSGANVLTF. The CDR3 region has the DNA TGTGCCAGCAGCTTACGGGGCTCTGGGGCCAACGTCCTGACTTTC.

The chain is built from TRBV30 and TRBJ2-7; 9 bases map to TRBD1. The CDR3 totals 14 residues. The junction had 13 bases not matched to a gene; V was cut back by 7 bases and J by 6 bases. Germline CDR1 and CDR2: GTSNPN and SVGIG (reference sequence). DNA of the CDR3: TGTGCCTATTCGGGCGGGGACAGGGTAACCGAGCAGTACTTC. This translates into CAYSGGDRVTEQYF.

J is TRBJ1-1 and V is TRBV11-2, with D tentatively TRBD1 (6 bases). The V gene's germline CDR1 is SGHAT and CDR2 FQNNGV. The CDR3 totals 14 residues. V lost 1 base and J 5 bases, leaving 11 bases between the germline ends. As DNA, the CDR3 is TGTGCCAGCAGCTTAGTATACAGGGTGACTGAAGCTTTCTTT. The encoded protein is CASSLVYRVTEAFF.

This chain joins TRBV10-3 and TRBJ2-1; 12 bases line up with TRBD2. From germline, CDR1 is ENHRY and CDR2 SYGVKD. V was clipped by 4 bases and J by 7 bases; unmatched bases: 5. CDR3 length: 15 residues. This chain's CDR3 is CAISGLAGDGNEQFF. The CDR3 bases are TGTGCCATCAGTGGACTAGCGGGAGATGGAAATGAGCAGTTCTTC.

Only one count was recorded for this clone. V is TRBV4-3 and J is TRBJ1-1; possibly TRBD1 for D (6 bases). V lost 0 bases, J lost 3 bases, and 14 bases lay in between. This CDR3 is built from 16 residues. From germline, CDR1 is LGHNA and CDR2 YSLEER. The CDR3 coding sequence is TGCGCCAGCAGCCAAGATCCCAGGGGAGGCTACACTGAAGCTTTCTTT. Translating gives CASSQDPRGGYTEAFF.

This chain uses TRBV6-1 with TRBJ1-5; the D gene is possibly TRBD1 (6 bases). V gave up 4 bases and J gave up 6 bases, with 16 bases separating them. The germline CDR1 and CDR2 sequences are MNHNS and SASEGT. The CDR3 spans 15 residues. CDR3 loop: CASSVSSGAGQPQHF. The CDR3, as DNA: TGTGCCAGCAGTGTAAGTTCGGGGGCCGGTCAGCCCCAGCATTTT.

The chain combines TRBV25-1 with TRBJ2-7; the D gene is possibly TRBD2 (5 bases). Germline V CDR1 and CDR2: MGHDK, SYGVNS. This CDR3 is built from 15 residues. V was cut by 2 bases and J by 0 bases, with 11 bases left in between. The CDR3 spells CASSEEEGSSYEQYF. The CDR3 DNA follows: TGTGCCAGCAGTGAAGAAGAGGGAAGCTCCTACGAGCAGTACTTC.

This chain links TRBV6-5 with TRBJ2-3; 7 nucleotides align to TRBD1. Germline trimming cut 5 bases from V and 4 bases from J; bases unmatched to any gene: 9. Germline values: CDR1 MNHEY, CDR2 SVGAGI. The CDR3 runs to 15 residues. Here the CDR3 reads CASSRRQGFPDTQYF. CDR3 DNA: TGTGCCAGCAGTAGGAGACAGGGTTTTCCAGATACGCAGTATTTT.

Comments on this clone: Other DNA sequences from this sample encode an identical CDR3 as well. The chain couples TRBV18 to TRBJ2-7; maybe TRBD2 (5 bases). Trimming cost V 3 bases and J 1 base, with 10 bases left between them. The CDR3 extends over 14 amino acids. Germline-derived CDR1 and CDR2 are KGHSH and LQKENI. CDR3 bases: TGTGCCAGCTCACCTGGACTTGGTTCCTACGAGCAGTACTTC. Protein sequence: CASSPGLGSYEQYF.

V usage is TRBV6-6 and J usage is TRBJ2-1; 10 bases are shared with TRBD1. Losses at the gene ends were 4 bases for V and 4 bases for J; bases not matched to a gene: 1. The CDR3 consists of 14 residues. Per the germline V gene, CDR1 is MNHNY and CDR2 is SVGAGI (reference sequence). The CDR3 DNA reads TGTGCCAGCAGTTGGGACAGGGGATACAATGAGCAGTTCTTC. It codes for CASSWDRGYNEQFF.

This rearrangement joins TRBV5-1 to TRBJ2-5, with 12 bases matching TRBD1. After removal of 5 bases from V and 5 bases from J, the junction contained 7 bases not matched to a gene. The CDR3 covers 15 residues. Germline V gene data show CDR1 as SGHRS and CDR2 as YFSETQ. CDR3 sequence reads: CASRAGTGGWETQYF. CDR3 DNA sequence: TGCGCCAGCAGGGCCGGGACAGGGGGCTGGGAGACCCAGTACTTC.

The rearrangement links TRBV28 to TRBJ1-2; 8 bases are a match to TRBD1. This CDR3 has 13 amino acids. The V gene's germline CDR1 is MDHEN and CDR2 SYDVKM. With 10 bases clipped from V and 5 bases from J, the junction kept 9 bases outside the gene matches. The CDR3 DNA reads as TGTGCCATCTCCTCCCAGGGGGCTTATGGCTACACCTTC. Its translation is CAISSQGAYGYTF.

Concerning this clone: The sample has other DNA sequences that encode this CDR3 too. V gene TRBV14 combines with J gene TRBJ2-4; D call uncertain. The CDR3 extends over 14 amino acids. Trimming removed 0 bases at V and 0 bases at J, with 3 bases between. Germline V gene data show CDR1 as SGHDN and CDR2 as FVKESK. The CDR3 DNA is TGTGCCAGCAGCCAAGAACTAGCCAAAAACATTCAGTACTTC. Translated: CASSQELAKNIQYF.

The chain is built from TRBV2 and TRBJ2-1; 7 bases align to TRBD2. CDR3 length: 15 amino acids. Germline CDR1 is SNHLY and CDR2 is FYNNEI. Trimming took 6 bases from V and 4 from J; bases not matched to a gene: 9. As DNA, the CDR3 is TGTGCCAGCAGGACGGGAGGTGGGGGTTACAATGAGCAGTTCTTC. It is translated as CASRTGGGGYNEQFF.

The chain employs TRBV29-1 and TRBJ2-1; D unclear. The CDR3 runs 15 residues. Between the trimmed V and J ends, which lost 3 bases and 2 bases, there was a span of 14 bases. CDR1 is SQVTM and CDR2 is ANQGSEA in the germline V gene. As DNA, the CDR3 is TGCAGCGTTGACCTCCGACGGATGGCCTACAATGAGCAGTTCTTC. Amino acid sequence: CSVDLRRMAYNEQFF.

The V and J genes are TRBV6-5 and TRBJ2-7; 8 bases are shared with TRBD1. The germline gives CDR1 MNHEY, CDR2 SVGAGI. Unmatched junction bases numbered 6, after V lost 5 bases and J lost 6 bases. This CDR3 region has 13 residues. CDR3 in amino acids: CASSRLTGAEQYF. In nucleotides, the CDR3 is TGTGCCAGCAGTCGACTGACAGGGGCCGAGCAGTACTTC.

As concerns this clone: The sample contains more than one DNA sequence encoding this CDR3. The chain is built from TRBV2 and TRBJ2-1; D is uncertain. The germline gives CDR1 SNHLY, CDR2 FYNNEI. CDR3 length equals 13 residues. Trimming removed 4 bases at V and 3 bases at J, with 7 bases between. This CDR3 is CASSVNSYNEQFF. The CDR3 region has the DNA TGTGCCAGCAGTGTGAACAGCTACAATGAGCAGTTCTTC.

The chain couples TRBV11-3 to TRBJ2-2, with 7 bases that match TRBD1. CDR3 length: 16 residues. Trimming cost V 5 bases and J 6 bases; bases outside gene matches: 12. Germline V gene sequence: CDR1 SGHNT, CDR2 YENEEA. Here the CDR3 DNA reads TGTGCCAGCAGCCGTCTCGGGACAGTCAGTGCCGGGGAGCTGTTTTTT. It translates to CASSRLGTVSAGELFF. The variable domain in full, with the rest retrieved from reference TRBV11-3 and TRBJ2-2, is EAGVVQSPRYKIIEKKQPVAFWCNPISGHNTLYWYLQNLGQGPELLIRYENEEAVDDSQLPKDRFSAERLKGVDSTLKIQPAELGDSAVYLCASSRLGTVSAGELFFGEGSRLTVL.

The rearrangement uses TRBV2 and TRBJ1-2; D is unresolved. Germline V CDR1 and CDR2: SNHLY, FYNNEI. The CDR3 spans 13 residues. Trimming cost V 7 bases and J 5 bases, with 14 bases left between them. CDR3 sequence reads: CASTLPSRYGYTF. CDR3 nucleotide sequence: TGTGCCAGCACCCTCCCCAGCAGATATGGCTACACCTTC.

The rearrangement links TRBV28 to TRBJ2-5, with unresolved D. V lost 6 bases to trimming and J lost 11 bases, with 19 bases between them. CDR3 length equals 13 residues. Germline assignment: CDR1 MDHEN and CDR2 SYDVKM. Here the CDR3 reads CASRPDGLGEQYF. For the CDR3, the DNA is TGTGCCAGCAGGCCGGATGGTCTTGGAGAGCAGTACTTC.

The rearrangement links TRBV27 to TRBJ2-7; possibly TRBD1 for D (6 bases). The germline V gene encodes CDR1 MNHEY and CDR2 SMNVEV (reference sequence). V lost 2 bases, J lost 2 bases, and 13 bases lay in between. This CDR3 has 15 residues. Here the CDR3 reads CASSLAGQRPYEQYF. As DNA, the CDR3 is TGTGCCAGCAGTTTAGCAGGACAGCGGCCCTACGAGCAGTACTTC.

This clone was seen once. This chain connects TRBV28 to TRBJ2-6, with 7 bases lining up with TRBD2. The V gene end was trimmed by 11 bases and the J gene end by 1 base; junction bases not matched to a gene: 8. The germline gives CDR1 MDHEN, CDR2 SYDVKM. The CDR3 totals 15 residues. CDR3 sequence (DNA): TGTGCCGGGGGGAGGGGAGCTTCTGGGGCCAACGTCCTGACTTTC. Translated, it gives CAGGRGASGANVLTF.

V and J are TRBV7-9 and TRBJ2-2; D is uncertain. CDR1 is SEHNR, CDR2 FQNEAQ, per germline (reference sequence). CDR3 length: 13 amino acids. Trimming cost V 8 bases and J 7 bases, with 14 bases left between them. The CDR3 sequence is CASDGQFIGELFF. CDR3 DNA sequence: TGTGCCAGCGACGGGCAGTTTATCGGGGAGCTGTTTTTT. The entire variable domain, with the rest obtained from reference TRBV7-9 and TRBJ2-2, is as follows: DTGVSQNPRHKITKRGQNVTFRCDPISEHNRLYWYRQTLGQGPEFLTYFQNEAQLEKSRLLSDRFSAERPKGSFSTLEIQRTEQGDSAMYLCASDGQFIGELFFGEGSRLTVL.